Listed below are T cell receptor beta chains from one sample, sequenced in a study of identical twins. TCRdb recomputed calls from the 5' RACE reads with MiXCR, one row per CDR3 protein. This sample yields around 1.7 million distinct CDR3 sequences, of which roughly a third are seen a single time; under 0.35% belongs to the top ten. Sequenced material: cord blood. These receptor sequences come from a newborn girl in good health. CDR3s include the opening cysteine and the closing phenylalanine or tryptophan. A D gene is named only where the DNA matches it firmly. Part of the rows lack a size; the others show once, few, many or a class for expanded clones.

.,TRBV10-1,14,.,TRBJ2-7,CASGPGIIPYEQYF,TGCGCCAGTGGACCAGGGATTATCCCTTACGAGCAGTACTTC
.,TRBV6-1,16,.,TRBJ2-6,CASTRDARSGANVLTF,TGTGCCAGCACCAGGGACGCTAGATCTGGGGCCAACGTCCTGACTTTC
once,TRBV29-1,16,TRBD2,TRBJ2-3,CSVDPMLAGATDTRYF,TGCAGCGTTGATCCTATGCTAGCGGGGGCAACAGATACGCGGTATTTT
few,TRBV5-1,18,.,TRBJ1-5,CASIRTRGHPYSNQPQHF,TGCGCCAGCATTCGAACAAGGGGCCATCCATATAGCAATCAGCCCCAGCATTTT
few,TRBV3-1,17,TRBD2,TRBJ2-3,CASSQGPTSRGTDTQYF,TGTGCCAGCAGCCAAGGACCGACTAGCAGGGGCACAGATACGCAGTATTTT
.,TRBV28,16,TRBD1,TRBJ2-3,CASSFLGQGRADTQYF,TGTGCCAGCAGTTTTTTGGGACAGGGACGGGCAGATACGCAGTATTTT
few,TRBV27,15,TRBD2,TRBJ2-3,CASSLSGGGGGTQYF,TGTGCCAGCAGTTTATCGGGGGGAGGCGGGGGTACGCAGTATTTT
.,TRBV24-1,17,TRBD2,TRBJ2-7,CATSVYPLAGGYYEQYF,TGTGCCACCAGCGTTTATCCGCTAGCGGGGGGTTACTACGAGCAGTACTTC
.,TRBV10-3,15,TRBD2,TRBJ2-3,CAIRTSGGYTDTQYF,TGTGCCATCAGGACTAGCGGGGGGTACACAGATACGCAGTATTTT
few,TRBV29-1,11,.,TRBJ1-1,CSVEDPTEAFF,TGCAGCGTTGAAGACCCCACTGAAGCTTTCTTT
few,TRBV21-1,15,.,TRBJ1-1,CASSKVLTGALEAFF,TGTGCCAGCAGCAAGGTACTAACAGGTGCCCTTGAAGCTTTCTTT
few,TRBV3-1,14,.,TRBJ2-5,CASSQRGSQETQYF,TGTGCCAGCAGCCAAAGGGGGAGTCAAGAGACCCAGTACTTC
few,TRBV5-1,14,TRBD1,TRBJ1-1,CASNDRVMNTEAFF,TGCGCCAGCAACGACAGGGTTATGAACACTGAAGCTTTCTTT
few,TRBV20-1,15,.,TRBJ2-1,CSVLGDPSSYNEQFF,TGCAGTGTCTTAGGCGACCCGAGCTCCTACAATGAGCAGTTCTTC
few,TRBV20-1,16,TRBD2,TRBJ2-2,CSARAPVGLATGELFF,TGCAGTGCCAGAGCCCCCGTGGGACTAGCGACCGGGGAGCTGTTTTTT
.,TRBV5-1,13,TRBD1,TRBJ1-2,CASTRDRDNGYTF,TGCGCCAGCACCCGGGACAGGGACAATGGCTACACCTTC
.,TRBV11-2,16,.,TRBJ2-7,CASSRGVAQGYYEQYF,TGTGCCAGCAGCCGAGGGGTGGCCCAAGGGTACTACGAGCAGTACTTC
few,TRBV20-1,14,.,TRBJ2-3,CSARGTSRPDTQYF,TGCAGTGCTAGAGGAACTAGCCGGCCAGATACGCAGTATTTT
.,TRBV6-6,15,TRBD2,TRBJ2-7,CASKWTSGGYDEQYF,TGTGCCAGCAAATGGACTAGCGGGGGGTACGACGAGCAGTACTTC
.,TRBV12-3/TRBV12-4,15,.,TRBJ2-3,CASSFKGLSTDTQYF,TGTGCCAGCAGTTTTAAGGGTCTTAGCACAGATACGCAGTATTTT
.,TRBV7-2,14,TRBD1,TRBJ1-2,CASSPSTGDHGYTF,TGTGCCAGCAGCCCGTCGACAGGGGATCATGGCTACACCTTC
.,TRBV5-1,16,TRBD2,TRBJ2-3,CASSLPAGGPTDTQYF,TGCGCCAGCAGCTTGCCCGCGGGGGGTCCCACAGATACGCAGTATTTT
.,TRBV28,16,TRBD1,TRBJ1-2,CASSLRDRGWRDGYTF,TGTGCCAGCAGTTTGCGAGACAGGGGATGGCGGGACGGCTACACCTTC
.,TRBV7-9,15,TRBD2,TRBJ2-2,CASSQGTSISGELFF,TGTGCCAGCAGCCAGGGGACTAGCATTTCCGGGGAGCTGTTTTTT
few,TRBV6-5,15,TRBD2,TRBJ2-1,CASSYQKTSGSEQFF,TGTGCCAGCAGTTACCAGAAGACTAGCGGTAGCGAGCAGTTCTTC
.,TRBV7-2,14,.,TRBJ2-3,CASRDDGGAGTQYF,TGTGCCAGCAGAGATGATGGGGGCGCAGGTACGCAGTATTTT